Sequencing of this TCR beta chain was carried out in a study of cytomegalovirus exposure and HLA in healthy donors. Study-level findings and limits: Reportedly, fewer N-insertions than the 666-donor mean appeared in an Asian-associated ancestry cluster in a later analysis.

The length of the CDR3 is 13 residues. The germline V gene encodes CDR1 MNHNS and CDR2 SASEGT. V was clipped by 6 bases and J by 4 bases, with 9 bases between them. PCR employed 60 Vbeta and 13 Jbeta primers. TCRdb's copy holds only in-frame clones and misses some; the assay was immunoSEQ multiplex PCR. The data contain around 160,000 clones, around three quarters of them seen just once; the ten biggest clones take up around 2.1%. Comments on this clone: Its antigen is unidentified.

The TCR was taken from a man aged 45 to 65 in good health and CMV-seropositive. V usage is TRBV6-1 and J usage is TRBJ1-4, with TRBD1 as a possible D gene (6 bases). Source material: PBMCs. CDR3 nucleotides: TGTGCCAGCAGATGGGACATTAATGAAAAACTGTTTTTT. It yields the protein CASRWDINEKLFF.